Here is one T cell receptor beta chain with its context. Its antigen is not identified. This sample was included in a study of cytomegalovirus exposure and HLA in healthy donors. Background on the study: Genotyping of about 400 donors showed that 65% to 90% belonged to the Caucasian-associated ancestry cluster.

General observations from the study: Most of the TCR beta V segments (in an earlier analysis) were productive either about 87% or about 30% of the time. Overall, 164 TCR beta chains were annotated as cytomegalovirus-associated. Researchers reported in a later analysis that a missense DCLRE1C variant was tied to TCR beta V- and J-gene trimming.

In the PCR, 60 Vbeta and 13 Jbeta primers were used. The protocol was immunoSEQ multiplex PCR, while the TCRdb copy is restricted to in-frame clones and leaves out a portion. The table records approximately 100,000 clones, about 84% of them present only once. This sequence originates from a man aged 18 to 30 in good health and CMV-seronegative. Sequencing input: PBMCs.

CDR3 sequence: CASSTEGYGYTF. CDR3 nucleotides: TGTGCCAGCAGTACGGAGGGCTATGGCTACACCTTC. The chain links TRBV6-5 to TRBJ1-2, with D unclear. V was cut by 5 bases and J by 4 bases, with 8 bases left in between. This CDR3 contains 12 residues. CDR1 is MNHEY, CDR2 SVGAGI, per germline.